These T cell receptor beta chains were read from a single sample in a study of T cell clusters in autoimmune cytopenias. TCRdb reanalyzed the multiplex PCR reads and collapses them to one entry per CDR3 protein, without DNA. The table gives some 5,000 distinct CDR3 sequences; the top ten clones make up approximately 8.5% of it. Sequenced sample: peripheral blood. Every receptor here comes from a human donor with an autoimmune cytopenia or autoimmune hepatitis (not recorded which). CDR3s include the opening cysteine and the closing phenylalanine or tryptophan. The size entry is marked missing in some rows and otherwise reads once, few, many or a size class.

v_gene	abundance	j_gene	CDR3aa
TRBV7-2	.	TRBJ2-3	CASSDPARVTINTDTQYF
TRBV6-2/TRBV6-3	.	TRBJ2-2	CASSSTSGRGNTGELFF
TRBV6-5	.	TRBJ2-3	CASSYPSQGMNTQYF
TRBV5-3	medium-sized	TRBJ2-2	CARSLASGMWGGELFF
TRBV20-1	.	TRBJ2-2	CSARLAGVGTGELFF
TRBV27	.	TRBJ2-7	CASSLTPAGSYEQYF
TRBV19	.	TRBJ1-1	CASRTTGYDTEAFF
TRBV6-5	.	TRBJ1-2	CASSPVGATGGYGYTF
TRBV7-6	medium-sized	TRBJ2-1	CASSSSSGKASEQFF
TRBV30	.	TRBJ1-3	CAWSVGLAFSGNTIYF
TRBV19	medium-sized	TRBJ2-7	CASSIGVGPTEQYF
TRBV7-9	.	TRBJ1-5	CASSLGQTRGQPQHF
TRBV7-2	.	TRBJ2-5	CASSARLAGQQETQYF
TRBV11-1	.	TRBJ2-5	CASSLDPPRETQYF
TRBV5-4	medium-sized	TRBJ1-6	CASSLDRAYNSPLHF
TRBV30	medium-sized	TRBJ1-6	CAWTSLRYNSPLHF
TRBV5-4	medium-sized	TRBJ2-2	CASSPGTLTGELFF